Presented here are 8 T cell receptor beta chains from one specimen sequenced in a study of blood T cell repertoires in COVID-19. The method was immunoSEQ multiplex PCR; TCRdb's version includes in-frame clones alone and lacks a portion of them. The sample has roughly 99,000 clones, roughly 84% seen once. What was sequenced was peripheral blood. All receptors come from a human donor in a cohort sampled during active COVID-19.

This clone turned up a few times. The rearrangement joins TRBV3-1 (or the pseudogene TRBV3-2) to TRBJ1-1; the D gene is possibly TRBD1 (5 bases). Germline CDR1 is LGHDT and CDR2 is YNNKEL (reference sequence). This CDR3 spans 14 amino acids. The V gene lost 4 bases and the J gene lost 5 bases, with 14 bases spanning the gap. This chain's CDR3 is CASSPMGGWTEAFF. The DNA for the CDR3 is TGTGCCAGCAGCCCAATGGGGGGGTGGACTGAAGCTTTCTTT.

The V call is TRBV7-8, the J call TRBJ2-7; TRBD1 matches at 8 bases. The CDR3 runs 15 residues. The V gene end was trimmed by 3 bases and the J gene end by 0 bases; junction bases not matched to a gene: 4. Germline V lookup: CDR1 SGHVS, CDR2 FQNEAQ. The CDR3 protein is CASSFWDRFSYEQYF. The CDR3 DNA sequence: TGTGCCAGCAGCTTTTGGGACAGGTTCTCCTACGAGCAGTACTTC.

The V gene is TRBV6-2 or TRBV6-3, the J gene TRBJ2-7, with 9 bases matching TRBD2. J lost 0 bases, V lost 4 bases, and 7 bases had no gene match. CDR3 length: 16 amino acids. Germline CDR1 is MNHEY and CDR2 is SVGEGT. The CDR3 loop reads CASSSMSGRLSYEQYV. The CDR3 DNA reads as TGTGCCAGCAGTTCAATGAGCGGGAGGCTCTCCTACGAGCAGTACGTC.

This clone was observed once. This CDR3 is CASSQGAGTDTQYF. The CDR3 nucleotides read TGTGCCAGCAGCCAGGGGGCTGGCACAGATACGCAGTATTTT. The J gene is TRBJ2-3, the V gene TRBV3-1 (or the pseudogene TRBV3-2), with D tentatively TRBD1 (6 bases). The CDR3 has 14 residues. V lost 3 bases and J 1 base, leaving 8 bases between the germline ends. CDR1 and CDR2 from the germline V gene are LGHDT and YNNKEL (reference sequence).

This clone has at least ten counts. The chain is built from TRBV30 and TRBJ2-3; the D is unclear. Trimming took 0 bases from V and 3 from J, leaving 4 bases between them. Germline V gene data show CDR1 as GTSNPN and CDR2 as SVGIG (reference sequence). CDR3 size: 12 residues. For the CDR3, the DNA is TGTGCCTGGAGTGTACAAACAGATACGCAGTATTTT. Amino acids: CAWSVQTDTQYF. The full variable domain, with the rest looked up from reference TRBV30 and TRBJ2-3, is SQTIHQWPATLVQPVGSPLSLECTVEGTSNPNLYWYRQAAGRGLQLLFYSVGIGQISSEVPQNLSASRPQDRQFILSSKKLLLSDSGFYLCAWSVQTDTQYFGPGTRLTVL.

The chain employs TRBV2 and TRBJ1-4; tentatively, D is TRBD1 (5 bases). The V gene lost 11 bases and the J gene lost 3 bases, with 10 bases spanning the gap. The CDR3 extends over 12 amino acids. CDR1 and CDR2 from the germline V gene are SNHLY and FYNNEI. This CDR3 is CASRRANEKLFF. The DNA for the CDR3 is TGTGCCTCGCGCAGGGCTAATGAAAAACTGTTTTTT.

The rearrangement uses TRBV12-5 and TRBJ2-1; D may be TRBD2 (5 bases). Germline V gives CDR1 LGHNT, CDR2 FRNRAP. The CDR3 length is 16 residues. The V and J ends lost 7 bases and 2 bases respectively, with 18 bases between them. The CDR3 DNA follows: TGTGCTAGTGCCCTCCTTATAGCGTCAACCTACAATGAGCAGTTCTTC. Its translation is CASALLIASTYNEQFF.

This chain connects TRBV30 to TRBJ1-5; no clear D gene. V shed 0 bases and J shed 4 bases, with 16 bases lying between them. The CDR3 contains 16 residues. CDR1 and CDR2 (germline): GTSNPN, SVGIG (reference sequence). As DNA, the CDR3 is TGTGCCTGGAGTGTCGGGAGTGGGTTAGTAAATCAGCCCCAGCATTTT. It is translated as CAWSVGSGLVNQPQHF.